The 14 T cell receptor beta chains in this list originate from one sample, sequenced in a study of tumour-infiltrating T cells in Burkitt lymphoma. Libraries were prepared by immunoSEQ multiplex PCR; TCRdb keeps only in-frame clonotypes and omits some of them. The sample lists some 15,000 clones, around four fifths occurring once. Sequencing was done on a sample of tumor tissue. The receptors were sampled from a human donor with diffuse large B-cell lymphoma.

V gene TRBV2 combines with J gene TRBJ2-1; D gene ambiguous. With 3 bases removed from V and 3 bases from J, the gap between germline ends came to 15 bases. Germline-derived CDR1 and CDR2 are SNHLY and FYNNEI. The CDR3 is made up of 16 amino acids. This CDR3 is CASSDTLNYVYNEQFF. The CDR3 region has the DNA TGTGCCAGCAGTGACACCTTGAACTACGTCTACAATGAGCAGTTCTTC. Full variable domain (rest looked up from reference TRBV2 and TRBJ2-1): EPEVTQTPSHQVTQMGQEVILRCVPISNHLYFYWYRQILGQKVEFLVSFYNNEISEKSEIFDDQFSVERPDGSNFTLKIRSTKLEDSAMYFCASSDTLNYVYNEQFFGPGTRLTVL.

This clone has a single count. The CDR3 loop reads CASSDPLGGTGGMIAFF. In DNA, the CDR3 is TGCGCCAGCAGTGATCCCTTAGGGGGAACCGGGGGTATGATAGCTTTCTTT. The chain uses TRBV10-2 and TRBJ1-1; maybe TRBD1 (6 bases). The CDR3 contains 17 residues. V was cut by 3 bases and J by 10 bases, with 27 bases left in between. The germline V gene encodes CDR1 WSHSY and CDR2 SAAADI.

The chain links TRBV4-3 to TRBJ1-1; the D gene is possibly TRBD1 (6 bases). Trimming pared 0 bases from V and 5 bases from J, leaving 19 bases between. This CDR3 is built from 17 residues. Germline CDR1 is LGHNA and CDR2 is YSLEER. The CDR3 DNA is TGCGCCAGCAGCCAAGATTTAATGGGGGGCTCCGGGACTGAAGCTTTCTTT. The encoded protein is CASSQDLMGGSGTEAFF.

V and J are TRBV7-2 and TRBJ1-5; D remains unclear. CDR1 and CDR2 (germline): SGHTA, FQGNSA. Deletions cut 1 base from V and 1 base from J, with 11 bases between. The CDR3 sequence is 16 residues long. The CDR3 protein is CASSLVFTGSNQPQHF. The CDR3 region has the DNA TGTGCCAGCAGCTTAGTTTTTACGGGAAGCAATCAGCCCCAGCATTTT.

The chain has TRBV2 and TRBJ1-5; 7 positions match TRBD1. With 6 bases clipped from V and 4 bases from J, the junction kept 12 bases outside the gene matches. Germline-derived CDR1 and CDR2 are SNHLY and FYNNEI. The CDR3 covers 16 residues. The CDR3: CASSLNAGTVNQPQHF. CDR3 DNA sequence: TGTGCCAGCAGCTTAAACGCCGGGACAGTGAATCAGCCCCAGCATTTT.

J is TRBJ2-5 and V is TRBV2; D might be TRBD1 or TRBD2, each matching 5 bases. The V gene lost 1 base and the J gene lost 5 bases, with 11 bases spanning the gap. The V gene's germline CDR1 is SNHLY and CDR2 FYNNEI. The CDR3 length is 14 residues. The CDR3 DNA sequence: TGTGCCAGCAGTGAAGAAGTCTGGGGGGAGACCCAGTACTTC. This codes for CASSEEVWGETQYF.

This sequence joins TRBV6-4 and TRBJ1-1; TRBD1 might be the D (5 bases). Germline assignment: CDR1 MRHNA and CDR2 SNTAGT. The V end lost 4 bases, the J end lost 4 bases, and 16 bases lay between the germline ends. The CDR3 has 15 residues. As DNA, the CDR3 is TGTGCCAGCAGTGCCACGGGGGGGAAAGGCACTGAAGCTTTCTTT. It specifies CASSATGGKGTEAFF.

The V and J genes are TRBV2 and TRBJ1-3, with D hard to call. CDR3 length: 14 residues. Trimming took 7 bases from V and 2 from J, leaving 12 bases between them. Germline V gives CDR1 SNHLY, CDR2 FYNNEI. DNA of the CDR3: TGTGCCAGCAATGGAGCGAGAACTGGAAACACCATATATTTT. Protein sequence: CASNGARTGNTIYF.

The chain employs TRBV27 and TRBJ1-5; D unresolved. The CDR3 runs to 12 residues. Trimming shortened V by 6 bases and J by 2 bases, and 5 bases separated the two germline ends. The germline CDR1 and CDR2 sequences are MNHEY and SMNVEV (reference sequence). The CDR3 reads CASRRGNQPQHF. In nucleotides, the CDR3 is TGTGCCAGCAGGCGCGGCAATCAGCCCCAGCATTTT.

The chain carries TRBV9 and TRBJ2-1; D might be TRBD2 (6 bases). The germline CDR1 and CDR2 sequences are SGDLS and YYNGEE. V gave up 0 bases and J gave up 8 bases, with 9 bases separating them. The CDR3 sequence is 13 residues long. DNA for the CDR3: TGTGCCAGCAGCGTAGGGGGCGGGGATGAGCAGTTCTTC. It encodes CASSVGGGDEQFF.

This clone has only a few counts. V and J are TRBV7-9 and TRBJ2-1, with unresolved D. Per the germline V gene, CDR1 is SEHNR and CDR2 is FQNEAQ (reference sequence). Between the trimmed V and J ends, which lost 3 bases and 6 bases, there was a span of 6 bases. This CDR3 is 12 amino acids long. Here the CDR3 DNA reads TGTGCCAGCAGCTTCTTGGCCAATGAGCAGTTCTTC. As protein: CASSFLANEQFF. The variable domain in full, with the rest retrieved from reference TRBV7-9 and TRBJ2-1, is DTGVSQNPRHKITKRGQNVTFRCDPISEHNRLYWYRQTLGQGPEFLTYFQNEAQLEKSRLLSDRFSAERPKGSFSTLEIQRTEQGDSAMYLCASSFLANEQFFGPGTRLTVL.

The V gene is TRBV6-6, the J gene TRBJ1-1; possible D gene TRBD1, 6 bases. The V gene lost 2 bases and the J gene lost 5 bases, with 15 bases spanning the gap. The CDR3 spans 15 residues. Germline CDR1 reads MNHNY; CDR2 reads SVGAGI (reference sequence). The CDR3 sequence: CASSYRGAKGTEAFF. CDR3 sequence (DNA): TGTGCCAGCAGTTACAGGGGGGCAAAGGGAACTGAAGCTTTCTTT.

In this sample, this clone turned up once. The J gene is TRBJ2-5, the V gene TRBV27; D may be TRBD1 (6 bases). Germline V gene sequence: CDR1 MNHEY, CDR2 SMNVEV (reference sequence). There are 15 residues in the CDR3. V lost 4 bases to trimming and J lost 0 bases, with 12 bases between them. The CDR3 sequence: CASSSTGKYQETQYF. The CDR3 bases are TGTGCCAGCAGTTCAACAGGGAAATACCAAGAGACCCAGTACTTC.

As regards this clone: The junction departs from germline at one end; a sequencing error may be responsible. This chain uses TRBV19 with TRBJ1-2, with 8 bases that match TRBD1. Germline lookup yields CDR1 LNHDA and CDR2 SQIVND (reference sequence). The CDR3 has 18 residues. The DNA of the CDR3 is TGTGTCAGTAGTATGTTCTCGGCCGGACAGGGTTTCGACTATGGCTACACCTTC. It translates to CVSSMFSAGQGFDYGYTF.